What follows are 10 T cell receptor beta chains derived from one specimen sequenced in a study of response to subunit inactivated influenza vaccine. TCRdb re-analysed the RT-PCR reads in MiXCR, keeping a single row per CDR3 protein. The sample lists hundreds of thousands of distinct CDR3 sequences, around 13% occurring once. The source was PBMCs from blood, collected 14 days before vaccination. The receptor source for this set is a man between 50 and 59 years old who received an inactivated influenza vaccine.

This clonotype showed up many times. The chain combines TRBV15 with TRBJ2-7, with 9 bases matching TRBD2. Germline V lookup: CDR1 LNHNV, CDR2 YYDKDF (reference sequence). The CDR3 extends over 14 amino acids. V was clipped by 1 base and J by 8 bases; unmatched bases: 6. The CDR3 region has the DNA TGTGCCACCAGCAGAGTGATTAGCGGGGGAAAGCAGTACTTC. It encodes CATSRVISGGKQYF. The full variable domain, its missing parts supplied by reference TRBV15 and TRBJ2-7, is DAMVIQNPRYQVTQFGKPVTLSCSQTLNHNVMYWYQQKSSQAPKLLFHYYDKDFNNEADTPDNFQSRRPNTSFCFLDIRSPGLGDTAMYLCATSRVISGGKQYFGPGTRLTVT.

As concerns this clonotype: This may be a read error: a much more frequent sequence differs by one nucleotide. The chain is built from TRBV5-1 and TRBJ2-5; D ambiguous. Germline assignment: CDR1 SGHRS and CDR2 YFSETQ. The germline V and J ends were trimmed by 4 bases and 7 bases, with 17 bases remaining between them. The CDR3 is 14 residues long. The DNA of the CDR3 is TGCGCCAGCAGCGAGACCCGACAATGGTGGACCCAGTACTTC. Its translation: CASSETRQWWTQYF. Full variable domain (rest looked up from reference TRBV5-1 and TRBJ2-5): KAGVTQTPRYLIKTRGQQVTLSCSPISGHRSVSWYQQTPGQGLQFLFEYFSETQRNKGNFPGRFSGRQFSNSRSEMNVSTLELGDSALYLCASSETRQWWTQYFGPGTRLLVL.

This clonotype has at least ten counts. V usage is TRBV20-1 and J usage is TRBJ2-7, with TRBD2 matching over 9 bases. J lost 4 bases, V lost 0 bases, and 13 bases had no gene match. This CDR3 is built from 17 residues. The germline CDR1 and CDR2 sequences are DFQATT and SNEGSKA (reference sequence). CDR3 sequence: CSARDRQGLAPSYEQYF. As DNA, the CDR3 is TGCAGTGCTAGAGATCGCCAAGGACTAGCGCCTAGTTACGAGCAGTACTTC.

This clonotype was counted a few times. The J gene is TRBJ2-5, the V gene TRBV30; D possibly corresponds to TRBD1 (5 bases). CDR3 size: 13 residues. Germline-derived CDR1 and CDR2 are GTSNPN and SVGIG (reference sequence). The V gene lost 2 bases and the J gene lost 0 bases, with 7 bases spanning the gap. CDR3 coding DNA: TGTGCCTGGAGTTCAGGGTACCAAGAGACCCAGTACTTC. Translation gives CAWSSGYQETQYF.

This clonotype showed up just a few times. The rearrangement joins TRBV7-2 to TRBJ2-1; TRBD2 aligns across 9 bases. The ends lost 4 bases at V and 4 bases at J; junction bases unmatched: 8. The CDR3 contains 16 residues. Per the germline V gene, CDR1 is SGHTA and CDR2 is FQGNSA. The CDR3: CASSSLAGVGYNEQFF. The CDR3 DNA reads as TGTGCCAGCAGCTCCTTAGCGGGAGTAGGGTACAATGAGCAGTTCTTC. Variable domain in full (rest from reference TRBV7-2 and TRBJ2-1): GAGVSQSPSNKVTEKGKDVELRCDPISGHTALYWYRQSLGQGLEFLIYFQGNSAPDKSGLPSDRFSAERTGGSVSTLTIQRTQQEDSAVYLCASSSLAGVGYNEQFFGPGTRLTVL.

The table lists this clonotype with a few counts. The chain carries TRBV20-1 and TRBJ2-7; weak D call: TRBD2 (5 bases). From germline, CDR1 is DFQATT and CDR2 SNEGSKA (reference sequence). V was trimmed by 7 bases and J by 4 bases, leaving 17 bases between them. The CDR3 is made up of 13 amino acids. CDR3 DNA: TGCAGTGGGCTAGCAGTTCTCTCGTACGAGCAGTACTTC. Translating it yields CSGLAVLSYEQYF.

This clonotype was seen more than once but under ten times. The rearrangement uses TRBV20-1 and TRBJ1-1, with TRBD1 matching over 12 bases. Trimming at V came to 5 bases and at J to 1 base, leaving 14 bases not matched to a gene. Per germline, CDR1 DFQATT and CDR2 SNEGSKA (reference sequence). The CDR3 covers 18 residues. The CDR3 coding sequence is TGCAGTGCTGACTTCCCCCGGGACAGGGGGCGTTGGAACACTGAAGCTTTCTTT. Translation gives CSADFPRDRGRWNTEAFF.

This clonotype turned up a few times. This rearrangement joins TRBV5-1 to TRBJ2-5; the match to TRBD2 covers 10 bases. The CDR3 length is 18 residues. Germline loops: CDR1 SGHRS, CDR2 YFSETQ. With V trimmed by 0 bases and J by 4 bases, 12 bases remained unmatched. The CDR3 here is CASSLAVSSGGPSETQYF. In nucleotides, the CDR3 is TGCGCCAGCAGCTTGGCGGTATCTAGCGGGGGCCCCTCAGAGACCCAGTACTTC. The variable domain in full, completed from reference TRBV5-1 and TRBJ2-5, reads KAGVTQTPRYLIKTRGQQVTLSCSPISGHRSVSWYQQTPGQGLQFLFEYFSETQRNKGNFPGRFSGRQFSNSRSEMNVSTLELGDSALYLCASSLAVSSGGPSETQYFGPGTRLLVL.

Only a few counts were recorded for this clonotype. The V gene is TRBV20-1, the J gene TRBJ2-7, with TRBD2 matching 7 bases. The CDR3 extends over 16 amino acids. CDR1 is DFQATT and CDR2 is SNEGSKA in the germline V gene (reference sequence). J gave up 2 bases and V 3 bases, and 13 bases lay outside the gene matches. The CDR3 spells CSASSPAGAAPYEQYF. In nucleotides, the CDR3 is TGCAGTGCTAGTAGTCCGGCGGGAGCGGCCCCCTACGAGCAGTACTTC.

The chain links TRBV7-2 to TRBJ1-1, with D perhaps matching TRBD1 (6 bases). The CDR3 has 16 residues. Trimming cost V 6 bases and J 3 bases, with 20 bases left between them. Germline V gene lookup returns CDR1 SGHTA and CDR2 FQGNSA. CDR3 sequence: CASSSPGRHRDTEAFF. CDR3 bases: TGTGCCAGCAGTTCCCCCGGACGTCACAGGGACACTGAAGCTTTCTTT.